This T cell receptor beta chain emerged from a study of CD8 T cells in Susac syndrome (dated by TCRdb to between 2018 and 2021). Broadly, across the study: Whether CD8+ T cell activation and differentiation in Susac syndrome was antigen driven was tested using repertoire sequencing.

Study-level results and caveats: The number of individuals in the TCR sequencing and HLA analysis was recognized as being relatively small.

RNA was extracted using the RNeasy kit, and about 0.5 to 1 microgram was reverse transcribed with random hexamers. The immunoSEQ multiplex PCR assay, which covers 54 Vbeta and 13 Jbeta segments, was used to amplify TCR beta CDR3 regions. PCR amplification bias was corrected by using a synthetic template baseline for primer optimization and computational correction. Per the source publication's procedure: Only productive sequences were kept, with reads annotated to V, D and J genes according to IMGT and analyzed in immunoSEQ Analyzer. To calculate clonality, Shannon entropy was normalized by log2 of the number of productive unique sequences and then subtracted from one. For each patient and control, public and private clones were evaluated among the 100 most prevalent clones. Clones were defined as Susac-specific if absent from the healthy and MS cohorts, from under 1,200 published viral clones and from other ImmuneACCESS disease sequences. In TCRdb, the public reads were trimmed at Q25 with fastp and aligned with MiXCR, with productive beta chains retained. Each CDR3 protein appears once, grouped with its most common genes and DNA. TCRdb's processing, not the authors' own work, is the source of the V and J calls. Present in this sample are about 200,000 distinct CDR3 sequences, under 97% of which were seen just once. Approximately 0.09% of the sample is in the top ten clones.

The CDR3 numbers 14 residues from cysteine through phenylalanine. The CDR3 DNA has 42 bases and is translated from base 1. The germline V gene yields SGHTA for CDR1 and FQGTGA for CDR2. Trimming removed 5 bases from V and 9 bases from J, leaving 17 bases between the germline ends. High-throughput TCR beta sequencing profiled peripheral blood CD8+ and CD4+ T cells from healthy donors, Susac syndrome patients and multiple sclerosis patients. The multiple sclerosis controls were treatment-naive patients who had stable or active relapsing-remitting disease and met the revised McDonald criteria. Bulk CD8+ and CD4+ T cells were purified by magnetic negative isolation, whereas CD8+ TEMRA cells were enriched by FACS. Blood was drawn into EDTA tubes, processed within 24 hours, and PBMCs were isolated by density gradient centrifugation. PBMCs intended for TCR sequencing were cryopreserved in liquid nitrogen and thawed later in a water bath at 37 degrees C. Purity of sorted or isolated CD4+, CD8+ and CD8+ TEMRA cells was at least 90%.

With regard to this clonotype: What this receptor recognizes is not known. Base-call qualities are not available, and no considerably larger clone is one nucleotide away.

This sequence was found in a human donor with multiple sclerosis. The rearrangement combines TRBV7-3 with TRBJ2-1, with the D gene not confidently named. Material: CD4+ T cells from PBMCs. The nucleotides read TGTGCCAGCAGCCCTCCTGGGGTCCCTTTTGAGCAGTTCTTC. This is translated as CASSPPGVPFEQFF.